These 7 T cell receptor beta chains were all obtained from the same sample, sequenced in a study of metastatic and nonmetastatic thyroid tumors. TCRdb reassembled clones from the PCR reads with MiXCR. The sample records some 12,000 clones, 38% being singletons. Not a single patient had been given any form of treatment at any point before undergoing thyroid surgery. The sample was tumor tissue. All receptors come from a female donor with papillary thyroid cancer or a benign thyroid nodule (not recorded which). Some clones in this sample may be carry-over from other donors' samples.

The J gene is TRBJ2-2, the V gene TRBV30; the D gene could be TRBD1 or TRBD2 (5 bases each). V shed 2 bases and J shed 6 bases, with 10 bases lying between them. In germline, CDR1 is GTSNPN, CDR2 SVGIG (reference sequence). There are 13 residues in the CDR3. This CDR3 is CAWSRGDAGELFF. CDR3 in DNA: TGTGCCTGGAGTAGAGGGGACGCCGGGGAGCTGTTTTTT.

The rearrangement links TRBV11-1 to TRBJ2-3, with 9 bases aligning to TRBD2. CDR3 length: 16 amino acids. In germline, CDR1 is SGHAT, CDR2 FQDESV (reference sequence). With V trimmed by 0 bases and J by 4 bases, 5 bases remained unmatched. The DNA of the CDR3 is TGTGCCAGCAGCTTAGCGGGCGGGAGGGCCTCAGATACGCAGTATTTT. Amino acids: CASSLAGGRASDTQYF.

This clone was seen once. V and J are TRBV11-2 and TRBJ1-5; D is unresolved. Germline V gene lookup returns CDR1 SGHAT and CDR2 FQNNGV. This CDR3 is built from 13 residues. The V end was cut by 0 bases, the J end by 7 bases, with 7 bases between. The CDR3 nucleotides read TGTGCCAGCAGCTTAGATTTGGGGCAGCCCCAGCATTTT. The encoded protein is CASSLDLGQPQHF.

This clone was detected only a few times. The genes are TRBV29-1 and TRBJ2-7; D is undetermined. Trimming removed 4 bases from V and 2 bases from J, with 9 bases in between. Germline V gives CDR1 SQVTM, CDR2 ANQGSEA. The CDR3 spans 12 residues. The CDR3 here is CSVVADTYEQYF. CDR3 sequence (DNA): TGCAGCGTTGTGGCAGACACCTACGAGCAGTACTTC.

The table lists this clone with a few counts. In nucleotides, the CDR3 is TGTGCCAGTAGTATAGACAGCGGGAGGTGGCGAGAGCAGTACTTC. Translated, it gives CASSIDSGRWREQYF. The J gene is TRBJ2-7, the V gene TRBV19, with TRBD2 identical over 9 bases. The germline CDR1 and CDR2 sequences are LNHDA and SQIVND (reference sequence). CDR3 length: 15 residues. Germline trimming cut 0 bases from V and 7 bases from J; bases unmatched to any gene: 7.

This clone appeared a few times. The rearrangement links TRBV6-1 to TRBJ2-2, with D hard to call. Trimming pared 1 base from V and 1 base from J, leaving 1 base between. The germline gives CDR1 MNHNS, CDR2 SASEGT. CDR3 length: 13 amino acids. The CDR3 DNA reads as TGTGCCAGCAGTGAAGGGAACACCGGGGAGCTGTTTTTT. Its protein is CASSEGNTGELFF.

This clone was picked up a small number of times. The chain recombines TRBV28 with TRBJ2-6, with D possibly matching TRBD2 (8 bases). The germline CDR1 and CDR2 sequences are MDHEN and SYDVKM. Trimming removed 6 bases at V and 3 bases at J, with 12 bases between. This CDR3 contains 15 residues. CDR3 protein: CASRTGTSGANVLTF. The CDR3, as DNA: TGTGCCAGCAGGACAGGGACTAGTGGGGCCAACGTCCTGACTTTC.